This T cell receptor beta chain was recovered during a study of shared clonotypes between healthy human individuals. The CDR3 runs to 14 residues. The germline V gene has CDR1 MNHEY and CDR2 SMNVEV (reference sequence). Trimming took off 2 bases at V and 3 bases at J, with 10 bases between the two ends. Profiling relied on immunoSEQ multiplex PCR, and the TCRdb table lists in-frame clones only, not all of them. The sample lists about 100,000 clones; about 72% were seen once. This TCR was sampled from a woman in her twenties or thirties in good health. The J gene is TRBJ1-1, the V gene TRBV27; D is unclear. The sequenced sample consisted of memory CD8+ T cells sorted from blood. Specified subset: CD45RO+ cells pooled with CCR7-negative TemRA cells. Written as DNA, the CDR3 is TGTGCCAGCAGTTTACAGACGAGGGACACTGAAGCTTTCTTT. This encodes CASSLQTRDTEAFF.